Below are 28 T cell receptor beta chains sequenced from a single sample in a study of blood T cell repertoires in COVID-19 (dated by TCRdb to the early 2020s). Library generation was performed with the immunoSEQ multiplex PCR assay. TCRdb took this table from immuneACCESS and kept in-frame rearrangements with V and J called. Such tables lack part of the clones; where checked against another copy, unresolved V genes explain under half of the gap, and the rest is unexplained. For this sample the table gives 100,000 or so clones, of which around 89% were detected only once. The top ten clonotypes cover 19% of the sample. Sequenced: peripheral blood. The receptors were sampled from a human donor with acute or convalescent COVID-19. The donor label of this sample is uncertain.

As DNA, the CDR3 is TGTGCCAGCAGCTTGGGGGGCCAGGGTGGCAGCGAGCAGTACTTC. It specifies CASSLGGQGGSEQYF. V gene TRBV5-4 combines with J gene TRBJ2-7, with D possibly being TRBD1 (5 bases). CDR3 size: 15 residues. Trimming stripped 0 bases from V and 6 bases from J, with 16 bases between. Germline V CDR1 and CDR2: SGHNT, YYREEE (reference sequence).

The CDR3 loop is CASSSSDRNLNTEAFF. The CDR3 region has the DNA TGTGCCAGCAGTAGCTCGGACAGAAACTTAAACACTGAAGCTTTCTTT. V usage is TRBV2 and J usage is TRBJ1-1; possibly TRBD1 for D (6 bases). Trimming removed 5 bases at V and 2 bases at J, with 18 bases between. There are 16 residues in the CDR3. Germline V CDR1 and CDR2: SNHLY, FYNNEI. The full variable domain, with the rest looked up from reference TRBV2 and TRBJ1-1, is EPEVTQTPSHQVTQMGQEVILRCVPISNHLYFYWYRQILGQKVEFLVSFYNNEISEKSEIFDDQFSVERPDGSNFTLKIRSTKLEDSAMYFCASSSSDRNLNTEAFFGQGTRLTVV.

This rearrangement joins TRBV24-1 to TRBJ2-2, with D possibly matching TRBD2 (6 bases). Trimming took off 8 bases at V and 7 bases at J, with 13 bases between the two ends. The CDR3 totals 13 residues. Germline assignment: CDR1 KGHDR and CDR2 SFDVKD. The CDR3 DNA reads TGTGCCACCAAGGGACTGCTAGGCGGGGAGCTGTTTTTT. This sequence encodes CATKGLLGGELFF.

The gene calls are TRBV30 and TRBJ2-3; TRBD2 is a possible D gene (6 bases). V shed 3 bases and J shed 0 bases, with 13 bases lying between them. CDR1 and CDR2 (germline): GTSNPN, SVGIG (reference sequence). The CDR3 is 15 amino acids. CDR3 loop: CAWRGGADSTDTQYF. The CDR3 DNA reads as TGTGCCTGGAGAGGCGGGGCGGACAGCACAGATACGCAGTATTTT.

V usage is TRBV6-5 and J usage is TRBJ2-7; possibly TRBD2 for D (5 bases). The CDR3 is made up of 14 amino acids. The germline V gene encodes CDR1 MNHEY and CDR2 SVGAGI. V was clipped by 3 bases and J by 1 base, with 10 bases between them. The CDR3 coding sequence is TGTGCCAGCAGTTATCAAGCGGCATCCTACGAGCAGTACTTC. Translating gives CASSYQAASYEQYF.

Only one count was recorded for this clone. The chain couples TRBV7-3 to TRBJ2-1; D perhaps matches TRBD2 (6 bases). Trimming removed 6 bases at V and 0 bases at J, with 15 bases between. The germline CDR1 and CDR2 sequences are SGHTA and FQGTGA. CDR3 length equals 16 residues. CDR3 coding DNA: TGTGCCAGCAGGCATGAGGCGGGGAGCTCCTACAATGAGCAGTTCTTC. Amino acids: CASRHEAGSSYNEQFF.

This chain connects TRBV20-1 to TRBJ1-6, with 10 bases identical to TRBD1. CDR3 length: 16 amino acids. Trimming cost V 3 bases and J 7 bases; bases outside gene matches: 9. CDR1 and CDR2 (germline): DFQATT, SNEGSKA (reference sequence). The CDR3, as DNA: TGCAGTGCTAGTAAGACAGGGGGCGACTTGAATTCACCCCTCCACTTT. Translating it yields CSASKTGGDLNSPLHF.

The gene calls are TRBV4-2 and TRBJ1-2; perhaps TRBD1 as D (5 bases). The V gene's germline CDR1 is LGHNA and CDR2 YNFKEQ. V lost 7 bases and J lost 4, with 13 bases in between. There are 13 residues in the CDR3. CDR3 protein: CASKAGPSYGYTF. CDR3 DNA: TGTGCCAGCAAGGCAGGGCCTTCCTATGGCTACACCTTC.

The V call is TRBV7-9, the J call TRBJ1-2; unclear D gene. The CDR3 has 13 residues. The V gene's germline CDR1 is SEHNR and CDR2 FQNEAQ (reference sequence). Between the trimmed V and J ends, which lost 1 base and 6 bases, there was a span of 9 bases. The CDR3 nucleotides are TGTGCCAGCAGCTTAGGGCAGGTAGATGGCTACACCTTC. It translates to CASSLGQVDGYTF.

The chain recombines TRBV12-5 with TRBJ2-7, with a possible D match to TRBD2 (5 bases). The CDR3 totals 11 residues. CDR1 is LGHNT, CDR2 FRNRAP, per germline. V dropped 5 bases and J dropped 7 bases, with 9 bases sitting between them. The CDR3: CASGRDGEQYF. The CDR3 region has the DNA TGTGCTAGTGGTCGGGATGGGGAGCAGTACTTC.

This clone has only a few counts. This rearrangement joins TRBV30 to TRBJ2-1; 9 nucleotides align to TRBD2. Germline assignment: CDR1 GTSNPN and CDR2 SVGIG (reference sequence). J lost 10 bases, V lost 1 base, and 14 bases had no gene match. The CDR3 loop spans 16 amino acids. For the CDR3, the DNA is TGTGCCTGGAGTGGAAGGTGGCGGGGGGGCGAGGACGAGCAGTTCTTC. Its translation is CAWSGRWRGGEDEQFF.

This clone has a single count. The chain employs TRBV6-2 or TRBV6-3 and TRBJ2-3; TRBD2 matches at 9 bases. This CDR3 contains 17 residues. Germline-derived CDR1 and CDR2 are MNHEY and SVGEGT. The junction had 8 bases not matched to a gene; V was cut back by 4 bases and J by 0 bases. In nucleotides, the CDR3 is TGTGCCAGCAGTTTAAAGCGGGGGGACTCTAGCACAGATACGCAGTATTTT. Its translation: CASSLKRGDSSTDTQYF.

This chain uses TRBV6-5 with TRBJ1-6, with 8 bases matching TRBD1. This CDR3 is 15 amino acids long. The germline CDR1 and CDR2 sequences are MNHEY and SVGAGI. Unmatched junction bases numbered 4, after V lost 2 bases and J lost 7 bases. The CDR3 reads CASSYATGGNSPLHF. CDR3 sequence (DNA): TGTGCCAGCAGTTACGCTACAGGGGGAAATTCACCCCTCCACTTT.

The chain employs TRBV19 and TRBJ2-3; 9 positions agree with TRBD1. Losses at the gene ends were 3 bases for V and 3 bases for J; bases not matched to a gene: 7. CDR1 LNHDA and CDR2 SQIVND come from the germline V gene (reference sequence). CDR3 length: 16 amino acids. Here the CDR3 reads CASSISGTGYTDTQYF. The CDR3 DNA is TGTGCCAGTAGTATCTCCGGGACAGGGTATACAGATACGCAGTATTTT.

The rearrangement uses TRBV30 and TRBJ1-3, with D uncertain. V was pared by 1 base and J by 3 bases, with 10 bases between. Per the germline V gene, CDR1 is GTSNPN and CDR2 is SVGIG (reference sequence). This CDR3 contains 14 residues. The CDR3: CAWSEAGYGNTIYF. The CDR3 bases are TGTGCCTGGAGTGAGGCGGGTTATGGAAACACCATATATTTT.

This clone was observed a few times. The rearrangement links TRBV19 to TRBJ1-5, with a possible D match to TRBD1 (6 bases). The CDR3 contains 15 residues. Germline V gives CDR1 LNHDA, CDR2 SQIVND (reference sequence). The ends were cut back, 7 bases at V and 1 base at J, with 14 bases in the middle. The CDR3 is CASKWGHRSNQPQHF. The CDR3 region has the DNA TGTGCCAGTAAATGGGGACACCGGAGCAATCAGCCCCAGCATTTT. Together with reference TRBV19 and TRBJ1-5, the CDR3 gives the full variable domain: DGGITQSPKYLFRKEGQNVTLSCEQNLNHDAMYWYRQDPGQGLRLIYYSQIVNDFQKGDIAEGYSVSREKKESFPLTVTSAQKNPTAFYLCASKWGHRSNQPQHFGDGTRLSIL.

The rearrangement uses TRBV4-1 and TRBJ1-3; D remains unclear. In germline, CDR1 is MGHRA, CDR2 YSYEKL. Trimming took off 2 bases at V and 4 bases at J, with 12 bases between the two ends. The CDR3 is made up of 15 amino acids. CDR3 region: CASSQNPVTGNTIYF. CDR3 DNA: TGCGCCAGCAGCCAAAATCCAGTCACGGGAAACACCATATATTTT.

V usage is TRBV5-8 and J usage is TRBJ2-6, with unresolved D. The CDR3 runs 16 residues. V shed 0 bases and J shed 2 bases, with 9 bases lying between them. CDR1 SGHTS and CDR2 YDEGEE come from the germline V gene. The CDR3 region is CASSLGLDTGANVLTF. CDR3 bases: TGTGCCAGCAGCTTGGGGTTAGATACTGGGGCCAACGTCCTGACTTTC.

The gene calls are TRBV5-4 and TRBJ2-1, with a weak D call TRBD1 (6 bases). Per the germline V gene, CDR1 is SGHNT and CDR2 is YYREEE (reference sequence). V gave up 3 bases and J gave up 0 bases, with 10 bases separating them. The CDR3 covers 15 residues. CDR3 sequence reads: CASSYWGLSYNEQFF. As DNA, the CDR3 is TGTGCCAGCAGCTATTGGGGGCTCTCCTACAATGAGCAGTTCTTC. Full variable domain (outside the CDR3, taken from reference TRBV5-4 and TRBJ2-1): ETGVTQSPTHLIKTRGQQVTLRCSSQSGHNTVSWYQQALGQGPQFIFQYYREEENGRGNFPPRFSGLQFPNYSSELNVNALELDDSALYLCASSYWGLSYNEQFFGPGTRLTVL.

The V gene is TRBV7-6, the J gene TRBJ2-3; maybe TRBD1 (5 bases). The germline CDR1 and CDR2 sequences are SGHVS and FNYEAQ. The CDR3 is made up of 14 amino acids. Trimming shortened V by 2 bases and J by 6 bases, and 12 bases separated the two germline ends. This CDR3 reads CASSLSPNRDTQYF. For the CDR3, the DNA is TGTGCCAGCAGCTTAAGCCCCAACAGGGATACGCAGTATTTT.

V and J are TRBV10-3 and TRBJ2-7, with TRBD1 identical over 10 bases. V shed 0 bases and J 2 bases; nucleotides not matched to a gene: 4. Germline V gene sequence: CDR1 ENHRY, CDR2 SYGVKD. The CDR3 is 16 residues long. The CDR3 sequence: CAISESAGTGAYEQYF. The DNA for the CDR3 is TGTGCCATCAGTGAGTCGGCCGGGACAGGGGCCTACGAGCAGTACTTC.

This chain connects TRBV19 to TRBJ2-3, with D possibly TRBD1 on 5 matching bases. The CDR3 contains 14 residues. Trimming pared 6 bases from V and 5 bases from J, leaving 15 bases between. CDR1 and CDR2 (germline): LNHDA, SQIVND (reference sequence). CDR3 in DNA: TGTGCCAGTAGAGGCAGGGCTGGGGTAGATACGCAGTATTTT. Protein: CASRGRAGVDTQYF.

CDR3 sequence (DNA): TGTGCCAGCAGCTTCTTGAAAGGGGGCTCCGCTGGGGCCAACGTCCTGACTTTC. Translating it yields CASSFLKGGSAGANVLTF. The chain uses TRBV5-6 and TRBJ2-6, with 7 bases fitting TRBD1. J gave up 2 bases and V 2 bases, and 10 bases lay outside the gene matches. CDR1 is SGHDT, CDR2 YYEEEE, per germline. The CDR3 loop spans 18 amino acids.

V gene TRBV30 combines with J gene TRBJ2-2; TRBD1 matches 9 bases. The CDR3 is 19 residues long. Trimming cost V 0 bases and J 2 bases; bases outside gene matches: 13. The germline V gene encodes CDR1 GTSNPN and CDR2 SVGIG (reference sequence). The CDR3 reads CAWSVKGWGQGVNTGELFF. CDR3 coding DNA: TGTGCCTGGAGTGTAAAGGGTTGGGGACAGGGCGTTAACACCGGGGAGCTGTTTTTT.

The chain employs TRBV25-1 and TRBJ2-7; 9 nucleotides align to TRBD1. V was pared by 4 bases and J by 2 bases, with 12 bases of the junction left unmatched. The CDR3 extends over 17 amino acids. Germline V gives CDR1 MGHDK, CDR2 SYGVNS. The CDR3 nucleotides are TGTGCCAGCAGTGGCATTTCGACCGGGACAGGGACCTACGAGCAGTACTTC. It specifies CASSGISTGTGTYEQYF.

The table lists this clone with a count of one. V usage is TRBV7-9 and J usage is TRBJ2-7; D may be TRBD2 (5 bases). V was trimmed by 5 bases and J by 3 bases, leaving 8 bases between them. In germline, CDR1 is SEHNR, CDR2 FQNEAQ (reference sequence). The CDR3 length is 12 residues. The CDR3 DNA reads TGTGCCAGCAGCGCGGACTTCTACGAGCAGTACTTC. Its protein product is CASSADFYEQYF.

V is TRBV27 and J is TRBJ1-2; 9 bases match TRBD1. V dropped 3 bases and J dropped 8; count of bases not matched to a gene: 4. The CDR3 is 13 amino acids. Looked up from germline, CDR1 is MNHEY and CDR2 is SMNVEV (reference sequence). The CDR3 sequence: CASSFGTGLGYTF. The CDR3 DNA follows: TGTGCCAGCAGTTTCGGGACAGGGTTGGGCTACACCTTC.

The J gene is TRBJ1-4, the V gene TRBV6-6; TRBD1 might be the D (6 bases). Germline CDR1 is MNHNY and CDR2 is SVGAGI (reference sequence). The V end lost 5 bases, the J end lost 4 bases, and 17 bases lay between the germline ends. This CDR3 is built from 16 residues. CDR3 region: CASSPQGQGLNEKLFF. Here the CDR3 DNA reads TGTGCCAGCAGTCCCCAGGGGCAGGGTCTTAATGAAAAACTGTTTTTT.